This TCR beta chain was profiled in a study of T cells in Graves' hyperthyroidism and ophthalmopathy. General observations from the study: Ophthalmopathy was identified by the model a median around 6.9 months ahead of onset. Most thyroid clonotypes expanded above 0.001 appeared in blood too.

What was amplified from RNA transcripts were TCR beta CDR3 regions. TCR CDR3 underwent first-round RT-PCR with the HTBI primer set. TCRdb re-called the multiplex PCR reads with MiXCR, one entry per CDR3 protein. The sample has about 600,000 distinct CDR3 sequences, approximately 15% seen once. Points on this clonotype: Its antigen is unidentified.

V dropped 0 bases and J dropped 0; count of bases not matched to a gene: 14. This CDR3 region has 20 residues. Germline CDR1 is SGDLS and CDR2 is YYNGEE. With duration under 3 months, ophthalmopathy was active: Clinical Activity Score at least 3, NOSPECS at least 4. Researchers barred patients who had uncontrolled infection, other autoimmune disease, pregnancy or lactation. Sequencing was performed on blood. The chain combines TRBV9 with TRBJ2-1; 8 bases are a match to TRBD2. This TCR was recovered from a woman aged 18-29 years with Graves' ophthalmopathy. CDR3 nucleotide sequence: TGTGCCAGCAGCGTAGACGGACTGGCGGGGGGACCCAGCTCCTACAATGAGCAGTTCTTC. Translation gives CASSVDGLAGGPSSYNEQFF.